This T cell receptor (beta chain) came from a study of identical twins. A few counts support this clonotype. The antigen remains undetermined. Study results and limitations: Reduced insertions were recorded for abundant cord blood beta clonotypes, with no such pattern in memory repertoires.

V was trimmed by 5 bases and J by 4 bases, leaving 17 bases between them. Germline CDR1 is DFQATT and CDR2 is SNEGSKA (reference sequence). The CDR3 runs to 14 residues. Unique molecular identifiers were present on cDNA, and template switching added a universal primer site. One entry per CDR3 protein results from TCRdb running MiXCR on the 5' RACE reads. The top ten hold 0.25% to 0.3% of the sample, which has around 1.7 million distinct CDR3 sequences, about 30% seen once. This clonotype originated in a newborn girl in good health. The genes are TRBV20-1 and TRBJ1-2; weak D call: TRBD1 (6 bases). The sequenced material came from cord blood. As DNA, the CDR3 is TGCAGTGCTCGCGTTGGGGGGCTGGTCTATGGCTACACCTTC. This codes for CSARVGGLVYGYTF.